A single sample is the source of the 18 T cell receptor beta chains below, sequenced in a study of cytomegalovirus exposure and HLA in healthy donors. The PCR made use of 60 Vbeta and 13 Jbeta primers. Sequenced by immunoSEQ multiplex PCR; TCRdb stores in-frame clones only, minus some. Altogether some 140,000 clones are present, over 75% being singletons, with the ten largest covering 8.8%. Sequenced material: PBMCs. The origin of the receptors is a woman aged 50 to 60 in good health and CMV-seropositive.

The V and J genes are TRBV5-5 and TRBJ1-2; D unclear. V lost 0 bases and J 3 bases, leaving 18 bases between the germline ends. Germline V gene sequence: CDR1 SGHKS, CDR2 YYEKEE (reference sequence). The CDR3 length is 17 residues. This CDR3 is CASSLAGRAGFHYGYTF. CDR3 nucleotide sequence: TGTGCCAGCAGCTTGGCGGGGAGGGCCGGATTTCACTATGGCTACACCTTC.

The CDR3 loop reads CASRTPTGGAYSNQPQHF. For the CDR3, the DNA is TGTGCCAGCAGGACCCCAACAGGGGGAGCTTATAGCAATCAGCCCCAGCATTTT. The rearrangement joins TRBV28 to TRBJ1-5, with TRBD1 matching over 8 bases. The CDR3 runs 18 residues. Per germline, CDR1 MDHEN and CDR2 SYDVKM. V lost 6 bases, J lost 0 bases, and 13 bases stayed unmatched.

V usage is TRBV5-1 and J usage is TRBJ1-4; 7 bases agree with TRBD1. Germline CDR1 reads SGHRS; CDR2 reads YFSETQ. This CDR3 has 16 amino acids. After removal of 1 base from V and 0 bases from J, the junction contained 3 bases not matched to a gene. This chain's CDR3 is CASSLSRGATNEKLFF. In nucleotides, the CDR3 is TGCGCCAGCAGCTTGTCCAGGGGGGCAACTAATGAAAAACTGTTTTTT.

V and J are TRBV7-9 and TRBJ2-5; no definite D call. V lost 2 bases and J 2 bases, leaving 9 bases between the germline ends. This CDR3 contains 14 residues. Germline V gene sequence: CDR1 SEHNR, CDR2 FQNEAQ (reference sequence). CDR3 in DNA: TGTGCCAGCAGCTTACAGCGCTTGCAAGAGACCCAGTACTTC. This translates into CASSLQRLQETQYF.

Only one count was recorded for this clone. This chain joins TRBV25-1 and TRBJ2-2; perhaps TRBD2 as D (6 bases). CDR1 and CDR2 (germline): MGHDK, SYGVNS. V lost 7 bases, J lost 4 bases, and 10 bases lay in between. The CDR3 has 13 amino acids. CDR3 DNA sequence: TGTGCCAGCAAACTAGCACCCACCGGGGAGCTGTTTTTT. It specifies CASKLAPTGELFF. Full variable domain (missing parts from reference TRBV25-1 and TRBJ2-2): EADIYQTPRYLVIGTGKKITLECSQTMGHDKMYWYQQDPGMELHLIHYSYGVNSTEKGDLSSESTVSRIRTEHFPLTLESARPSHTSQYLCASKLAPTGELFFGEGSRLTVL.

This sequence joins TRBV29-1 and TRBJ1-2; D is unresolved. CDR3 size: 11 residues. V was trimmed by 2 bases and J by 8 bases, leaving 9 bases between them. Germline assignment: CDR1 SQVTM and CDR2 ANQGSEA. The DNA of the CDR3 is TGCAGCGTTGAATTCGGGGAAGGCTACACCTTC. Encoded protein: CSVEFGEGYTF. Variable domain in full (rest from reference TRBV29-1 and TRBJ1-2): SAVISQKPSRDICQRGTSLTIQCQVDSQVTMMFWYRQQPGQSLTLIATANQGSEATYESGFVIDKFPISRPNLTFSTLTVSNMSPEDSSIYLCSVEFGEGYTFGSGTRLTVV.

This clone was counted only a few times. The chain recombines TRBV2 with TRBJ1-2; TRBD1 might be the D (6 bases). The germline CDR1 and CDR2 sequences are SNHLY and FYNNEI. The CDR3 covers 15 residues. Trimming shortened V by 6 bases and J by 4 bases, and 18 bases separated the two germline ends. CDR3 loop: CASRANRAPSYGYTF. The CDR3 nucleotides read TGTGCCAGCAGGGCGAACAGGGCCCCCTCCTATGGCTACACCTTC.

This rearrangement joins TRBV6-5 to TRBJ1-6, with a weak D call TRBD1 (5 bases). Trimming took off 10 bases at V and 1 base at J, with 8 bases between the two ends. CDR3 length equals 13 residues. Germline lookup yields CDR1 MNHEY and CDR2 SVGAGI. In nucleotides, the CDR3 is TGTGCCACCCGACAGTCCTATAATTCACCCCTCCACTTT. Residues: CATRQSYNSPLHF.

This chain joins TRBV5-1 and TRBJ2-3; 10 bases are shared with TRBD2. Germline CDR1 and CDR2: SGHRS and YFSETQ. This CDR3 spans 16 amino acids. The trim removed 4 bases at V and 5 bases at J, leaving 10 bases unmatched. The CDR3 DNA sequence: TGCGCCAGCAGCCCGGAGGGAGTAGCGGGGGGAGATACGCAGTATTTT. This translates into CASSPEGVAGGDTQYF.

V usage is TRBV30 and J usage is TRBJ2-1; D not certain. Trimming removed 0 bases from V and 0 bases from J, with 12 bases in between. CDR1 and CDR2 (germline): GTSNPN, SVGIG (reference sequence). The CDR3 has 16 amino acids. The CDR3 coding sequence is TGTGCCTGGAGTGTACGTTCGTTTAGCTCCTACAATGAGCAGTTCTTC. It codes for CAWSVRSFSSYNEQFF.

This clone was observed a single time. Other DNA sequences within the sample encode an identical CDR3. The rearrangement links TRBV9 to TRBJ1-3; D may be TRBD1 (6 bases). This CDR3 has 14 residues. Trimming pared 4 bases from V and 1 base from J, leaving 9 bases between. The germline V gene has CDR1 SGDLS and CDR2 YYNGEE. Written as DNA, the CDR3 is TGTGCCAGCAGCCCAGGGGTATCTGGAAACACCATATATTTT. Amino acid sequence: CASSPGVSGNTIYF.

This chain connects TRBV28 to TRBJ2-7; 12 bases are a match to TRBD2. Germline V gives CDR1 MDHEN, CDR2 SYDVKM. This CDR3 comprises 15 residues. J lost 7 bases, V lost 2 bases, and 6 bases had no gene match. DNA for the CDR3: TGTGCCAGCAGTTTACCTAGCGGGGGGGCTGATGAGCAGTACTTC. This gives the protein CASSLPSGGADEQYF.

The rearrangement uses TRBV5-1 and TRBJ1-2, with 8 bases fitting TRBD1. This CDR3 is built from 16 residues. CDR1 is SGHRS and CDR2 is YFSETQ in the germline V gene. Trimming took 5 bases from V and 5 from J; bases not matched to a gene: 14. CDR3 sequence reads: CASRSLPGQGSYGYTF. CDR3 bases: TGCGCCAGCAGGTCCCTCCCCGGACAGGGTTCATATGGCTACACCTTC. The whole variable domain, remainder taken from reference TRBV5-1 and TRBJ1-2, is KAGVTQTPRYLIKTRGQQVTLSCSPISGHRSVSWYQQTPGQGLQFLFEYFSETQRNKGNFPGRFSGRQFSNSRSEMNVSTLELGDSALYLCASRSLPGQGSYGYTFGSGTRLTVV.

This sequence joins TRBV5-6 and TRBJ2-5; TRBD1 agrees at 8 bases. The better agreement between TRBJ2-7 and the DNA end casts doubt on the J call. CDR1 and CDR2 (germline): SGHDT, YYEEEE. This CDR3 has 16 residues. In DNA form, the CDR3 reads TGTGCCAGCAGCTTGGGCCAGGGGGCGCTCTCCTACGAGCAGTACTTC. Protein product: CASSLGQGALSYEQYF.

This clone was found a few times. This chain joins TRBV29-1 and TRBJ1-1; 7 positions match TRBD1. V was clipped by 6 bases and J by 7 bases; unmatched bases: 8. The CDR3 spans 12 residues. The germline gives CDR1 SQVTM, CDR2 ANQGSEA. CDR3 DNA: TGCAGCGTGGATGTGGGACAGCTTGAAGCTTTCTTT. Translating gives CSVDVGQLEAFF.

This clone appeared once. This chain connects TRBV5-1 to TRBJ2-3, with 9 positions matching TRBD2. The germline CDR1 and CDR2 sequences are SGHRS and YFSETQ. The CDR3 contains 15 residues. The V segment lost 5 bases and the J segment 2 bases; nucleotides outside the gene matches: 6. CDR3 sequence reads: CASREGGGVTDTQYF. The CDR3 nucleotides are TGCGCCAGCAGGGAAGGCGGGGGGGTCACAGATACGCAGTATTTT.

V is TRBV7-2 and J is TRBJ2-1; D gene ambiguous. The germline gives CDR1 SGHTA, CDR2 FQGNSA. The V end lost 1 base, the J end lost 4 bases, and 5 bases lay between the germline ends. This CDR3 contains 13 residues. CDR3 in amino acids: CASSLGLYNEQFF. The CDR3 DNA reads TGTGCCAGCAGCTTAGGTCTTTACAATGAGCAGTTCTTC.

The V gene is TRBV11-2, the J gene TRBJ1-3; D is ambiguous. CDR1 is SGHAT and CDR2 is FQNNGV in the germline V gene. This CDR3 is 16 amino acids long. V was cut by 1 base and J by 0 bases, with 10 bases left in between. The CDR3 bases are TGTGCCAGCAGCTTAGTCAGGCCAGTCTCTGGAAACACCATATATTTT. Residues: CASSLVRPVSGNTIYF. The full variable domain, with the rest looked up from reference TRBV11-2 and TRBJ1-3, is EAGVAQSPRYKIIEKRQSVAFWCNPISGHATLYWYQQILGQGPKLLIQFQNNGVVDDSQLPKDRFSAERLKGVDSTLKIQPAKLEDSAVYLCASSLVRPVSGNTIYFGEGSWLTVV.